Detailed here is one T cell receptor (beta chain). Its target is unknown. Other DNA sequences of this sample code for an identical CDR3. This sample was taken from a study of shared clonotypes between healthy human individuals. Study at large: Three CD4 naive, three CD4 memory, two CD8 naive and one CD8 memory plate were used per donor.

Broader study findings: Roughly 4.6% of naive CD4 clonotypes were common to a few donors. The sampled material consisted only of blood, and tissue repertoires are likely to differ.

Clones were sequenced by immunoSEQ multiplex PCR, and TCRdb holds only the in-frame ones, with some missing. This table holds about 1.5 million clones, roughly 96% found once. With 4 bases removed from V and 0 bases from J, the gap between germline ends came to 8 bases. Germline V CDR1 and CDR2: SGHRS, YFSETQ. This CDR3 is 13 amino acids long. The rearrangement uses TRBV5-1 and TRBJ2-7; tentative D call: TRBD2 (6 bases). Sequences were obtained from naive CD4+ T cells sorted from blood. Subset noted: CD45RA+ positively selected. The TCR comes from a man aged 25 to 40 in good health. In nucleotides, the CDR3 is TGCGCCAGCAGCCCGACTAGCTCCTACGAGCAGTACTTC. Residues: CASSPTSSYEQYF.